This TCR beta chain comes out of a study of human T cells and chemical hapten exposure. The overall study: There were weekly diphenylcyclopropenone doses to the scalp for patients throughout the roughly 23-week study. Study-wide points: Higher patch test scores went with higher counts of PT1 expanded TCRs.

Note on this clonotype: The antigen remains undetermined.

The CDR3 runs to 14 residues. Germline trimming cut 4 bases from V and 3 bases from J; bases unmatched to any gene: 4. Germline assignment: CDR1 SGHRS and CDR2 YFSETQ. TCRdb called the RACE reads again in MiXCR, with one record for every CDR3 protein. The data hold about 58,000 distinct CDR3 sequences, with around 11% observed a single time. Time point meaning: patch test 3, about 24 weeks after DPC sensitization. This sample's treatment: therapeutic diphenylcyclopropenone sensitization with weekly scalp DPC. From whole blood left unfractionated, total RNA was extracted. The gene calls are TRBV5-1 and TRBJ1-1; 9 bases line up with TRBD1. The sample was whole blood, taken in connection with sensitization to the hapten diphenylcyclopropenone (DPC). The sequence was obtained from a man aged 25 to 40 with alopecia areata. Some clones in this sample may be carry-over from other donors' samples. The CDR3 DNA reads as TGCGCCAGCAGCCGGGACAGGGCGGACACTGAAGCTTTCTTT. Translation gives CASSRDRADTEAFF. Full variable domain (remainder filled in from reference TRBV5-1 and TRBJ1-1): KAGVTQTPRYLIKTRGQQVTLSCSPISGHRSVSWYQQTPGQGLQFLFEYFSETQRNKGNFPGRFSGRQFSNSRSEMNVSTLELGDSALYLCASSRDRADTEAFFGQGTRLTVV.